The rows below give T cell receptor beta chains drawn from one sample of a study of blood T cell repertoires in COVID-19. Clones were sequenced by immunoSEQ multiplex PCR, and TCRdb holds only the in-frame ones, with some missing. The data contain a few hundred thousand clones, 88% of them singletons. The sample consisted of peripheral blood. The receptors were gathered from a woman aged 30 to 39 who had recovered from COVID-19. CDR3s include the opening cysteine and the closing phenylalanine or tryptophan. D genes are given only for firm matches. Size is stated for part of the rows, as once, few or many counts, or as a class when the clone is expanded.

len,j_gene,v_gene,d_gene,abundance,CDR3nt,CDR3aa
15,TRBJ2-1,TRBV5-1,-,-,TGCGCCAGCAGTGAGAGTATCGGGGGAGGCAATGAGCAGTTCTTC,CASSESIGGGNEQFF
17,TRBJ1-6,TRBV7-2,TRBD1,-,TGTGCCAGCAGATTCGCAGGGGGAGTTGGGTATAATTCACCCCTCCACTTT,CASRFAGGVGYNSPLHF
15,TRBJ2-3,TRBV4-2,TRBD1,-,TGTGCCAGCAGCCCCGGACAGGGGGCCGCAGATACGCAGTATTTT,CASSPGQGAADTQYF
19,TRBJ1-2,TRBV7-8,-,-,TGTGCCAGCAGCTTACGTTGGCTAAAAAGGCCCGGGGCTAACTATGGCTACACCTTC,CASSLRWLKRPGANYGYTF
15,TRBJ1-5,TRBV7-2,-,-,TGTGCCAGCAGCTTATTCAGGGGCGGCAATCAGCCCCAGCATTTT,CASSLFRGGNQPQHF
13,TRBJ1-2,TRBV28,TRBD1,few,TGTGCCAGCATGGCCACAGGGGATCGGGGCTACACCTTC,CASMATGDRGYTF
15,TRBJ1-5,TRBV7-9,-,-,TGTGCCAGCAGCTCGGAGAGGACAGGCAATCAGCCCCAGCATTTT,CASSSERTGNQPQHF
12,TRBJ2-7,TRBV5-5,TRBD1,-,TGTGCCAGCAGAGACAGGGCGAGGGAGCAGTACTTC,CASRDRAREQYF
14,TRBJ2-1,TRBV11-3,-,-,TGTGCCAGCAGCTTAATGAGCTCCTACAATGAGCAGTTCTTC,CASSLMSSYNEQFF
15,TRBJ1-6,TRBV19,TRBD1,-,TGTGCCAGTAGTATCCCAGGGGGCGCGAATTCACCCCTCCACTTT,CASSIPGGANSPLHF
15,TRBJ2-2,TRBV24-1,TRBD1,-,TGTGCCACCAGTGGGGGACAGGGGAACACCGGGGAGCTGTTTTTT,CATSGGQGNTGELFF
16,TRBJ1-1,TRBV7-9,TRBD1,-,TGTGCCAGCAGCTTAGGCCTGACAGGGACGAACACTGAAGCTTTCTTT,CASSLGLTGTNTEAFF
17,TRBJ1-6,TRBV21-1,-,few,TGTGCCAGCAACGCGCCGGGACAGATCTACTATAATTCACCCCTCCACTTT,CASNAPGQIYYNSPLHF
14,TRBJ1-1,TRBV7-2,-,-,TGTGCCAGCAGCTTAGGCCCCCGGGAGGGAGAAGCTTTCTTT,CASSLGPREGEAFF
15,TRBJ1-2,TRBV18,-,-,TGTGCCAGCTCACGGGGGGACGGACGAACGGACGTCTACACCTTC,CASSRGDGRTDVYTF
15,TRBJ1-2,TRBV28,TRBD1,-,TGTGCCAGCAGTTTGGGACAGGGGACGGGCTATGGCTACACCTTC,CASSLGQGTGYGYTF
15,TRBJ1-4,TRBV4-1,TRBD1,-,TGCGCCAGCAGCTCCCAACAGGGGAGTTACGAAAAACTGTTTTTT,CASSSQQGSYEKLFF
16,TRBJ1-1,TRBV10-1,-,few,TGCGCCAGCAGTGACCCCGACTGGACAGAGCCTTATGAAGCTTTCTTT,CASSDPDWTEPYEAFF
15,TRBJ1-1,TRBV24-1,TRBD1,few,TGTGCCACCAGTGATACTGGGACAGCGGGCACTGAAGCTTTCTTT,CATSDTGTAGTEAFF
16,TRBJ2-5,TRBV4-2,-,-,TGTGCCAGCAGCCAAGACGGGGACGGGGAGGTGGAGACCCAGTACTTC,CASSQDGDGEVETQYF
12,TRBJ2-1,TRBV14,-,-,TGTGCCAGCAGCCCCAGCGCGGGCGAGCAGTTCTTC,CASSPSAGEQFF
12,TRBJ1-6,TRBV6-5,-,few,TGTGCCAGCGGCGTCGGGGGGTCACCCCTCCACTTT,CASGVGGSPLHF
17,TRBJ2-5,TRBV5-5,TRBD1,-,TGTGCCAGCACCCGGAGGTTTTACGGGACAGGGGAAGAGACCCAGTACTTC,CASTRRFYGTGEETQYF
14,TRBJ2-5,TRBV2,TRBD2,-,TGTGCCAGCAGTGAATGGGGGGGGGAAGAGACCCAGTACTTC,CASSEWGGEETQYF
15,TRBJ2-5,TRBV11-3,TRBD2,once,TGTGCCAGCAGCCCTGGCGGGGGGGCCGGGGAGACCCAGTACTTC,CASSPGGGAGETQYF
12,TRBJ1-2,TRBV19,-,-,TGTGCCAGTAGTGGCCAACCCCATGGCTACACCTTC,CASSGQPHGYTF
12,TRBJ2-5,TRBV11-2,-,-,TGTGCCAGCACCCTCAGGGCGGAGACCCAGTACTTC,CASTLRAETQYF
13,TRBJ2-4,TRBV6-6,-,-,TGTGCCACAAACGGGTTGAACGTGAACATTCAGTACTTC,CATNGLNVNIQYF